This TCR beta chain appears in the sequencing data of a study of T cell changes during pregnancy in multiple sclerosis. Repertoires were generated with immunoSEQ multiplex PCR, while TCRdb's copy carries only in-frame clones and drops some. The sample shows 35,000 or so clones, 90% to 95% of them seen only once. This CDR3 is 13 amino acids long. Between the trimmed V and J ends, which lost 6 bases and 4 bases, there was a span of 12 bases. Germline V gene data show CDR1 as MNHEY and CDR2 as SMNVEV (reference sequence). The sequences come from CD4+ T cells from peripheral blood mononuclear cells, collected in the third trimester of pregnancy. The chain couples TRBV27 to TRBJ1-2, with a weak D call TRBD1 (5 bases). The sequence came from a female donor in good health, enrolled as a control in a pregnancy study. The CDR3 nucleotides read TGTGCCAGCAGGTTACGGGGGGGCTATGGCTACACCTTC. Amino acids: CASRLRGGYGYTF.